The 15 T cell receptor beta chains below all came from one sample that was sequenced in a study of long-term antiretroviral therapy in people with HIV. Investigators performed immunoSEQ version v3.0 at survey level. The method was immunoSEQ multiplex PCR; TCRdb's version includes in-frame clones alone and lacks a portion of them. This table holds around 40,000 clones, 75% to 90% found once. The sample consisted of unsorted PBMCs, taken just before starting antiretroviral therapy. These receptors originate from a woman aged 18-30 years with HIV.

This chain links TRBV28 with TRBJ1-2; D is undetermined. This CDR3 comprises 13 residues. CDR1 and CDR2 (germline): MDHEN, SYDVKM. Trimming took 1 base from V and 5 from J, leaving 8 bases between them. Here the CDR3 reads CASSLSKSYGYTF. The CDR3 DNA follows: TGTGCCAGCAGTTTATCAAAGTCTTATGGCTACACCTTC.

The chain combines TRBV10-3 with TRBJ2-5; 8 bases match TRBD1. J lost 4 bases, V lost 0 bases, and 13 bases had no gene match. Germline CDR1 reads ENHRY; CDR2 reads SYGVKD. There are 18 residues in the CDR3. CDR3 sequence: CAISESKGAGGLGETQYF. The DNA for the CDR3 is TGTGCCATCAGTGAGTCAAAAGGGGCAGGGGGCTTGGGAGAGACCCAGTACTTC.

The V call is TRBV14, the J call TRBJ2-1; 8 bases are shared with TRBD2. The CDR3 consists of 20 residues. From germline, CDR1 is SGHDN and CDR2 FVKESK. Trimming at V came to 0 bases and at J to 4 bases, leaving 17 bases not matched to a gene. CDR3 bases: TGTGCCAGCAGCCAAGATTGGAGGGGGGCGGGAGGACCTCTGTACAATGAGCAGTTCTTC. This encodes CASSQDWRGAGGPLYNEQFF.

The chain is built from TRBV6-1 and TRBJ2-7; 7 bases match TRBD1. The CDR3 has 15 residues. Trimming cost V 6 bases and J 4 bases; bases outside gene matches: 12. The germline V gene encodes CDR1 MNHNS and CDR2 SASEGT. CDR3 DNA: TGTGCCAGCAGGCCGGGACAGATGGCGCTTTACGAGCAGTACTTC. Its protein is CASRPGQMALYEQYF.

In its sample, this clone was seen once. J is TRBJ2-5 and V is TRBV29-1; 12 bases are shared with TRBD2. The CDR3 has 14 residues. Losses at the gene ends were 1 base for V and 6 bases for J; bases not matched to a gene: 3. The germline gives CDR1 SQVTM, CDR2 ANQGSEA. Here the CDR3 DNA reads TGCAGCGTTGAAGCAGGACTAGCGGGAAAGACCCAGTACTTC. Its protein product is CSVEAGLAGKTQYF.

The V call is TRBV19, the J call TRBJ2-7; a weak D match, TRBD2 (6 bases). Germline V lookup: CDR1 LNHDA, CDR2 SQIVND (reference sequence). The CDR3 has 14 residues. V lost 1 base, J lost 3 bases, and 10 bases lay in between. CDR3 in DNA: TGTGCCAGTAGTATAGCGGGAGACTTCTACGAGCAGTACTTC. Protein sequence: CASSIAGDFYEQYF.

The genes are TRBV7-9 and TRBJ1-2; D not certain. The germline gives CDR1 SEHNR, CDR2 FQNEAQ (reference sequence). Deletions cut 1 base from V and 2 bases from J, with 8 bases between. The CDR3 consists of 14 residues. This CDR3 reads CASSLVGGNYGYTF. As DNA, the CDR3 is TGTGCCAGCAGCTTAGTCGGCGGGAACTATGGCTACACCTTC. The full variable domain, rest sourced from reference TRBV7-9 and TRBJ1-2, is DTGVSQNPRHKITKRGQNVTFRCDPISEHNRLYWYRQTLGQGPEFLTYFQNEAQLEKSRLLSDRFSAERPKGSFSTLEIQRTEQGDSAMYLCASSLVGGNYGYTFGSGTRLTVV.

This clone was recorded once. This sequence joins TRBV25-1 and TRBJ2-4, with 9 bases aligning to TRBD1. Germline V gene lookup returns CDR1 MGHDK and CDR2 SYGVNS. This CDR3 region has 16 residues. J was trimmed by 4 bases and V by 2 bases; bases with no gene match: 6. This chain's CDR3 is CASSEPRQGEKNIQYF. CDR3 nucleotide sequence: TGTGCCAGCAGTGAACCCCGACAGGGGGAAAAAAACATTCAGTACTTC.

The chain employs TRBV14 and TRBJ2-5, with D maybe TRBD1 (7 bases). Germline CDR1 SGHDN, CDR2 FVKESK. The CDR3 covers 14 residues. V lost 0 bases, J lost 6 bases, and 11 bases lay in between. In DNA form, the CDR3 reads TGTGCCAGCAGCCAAGATCAGGGGGGAAAGACCCAGTACTTC. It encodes CASSQDQGGKTQYF.

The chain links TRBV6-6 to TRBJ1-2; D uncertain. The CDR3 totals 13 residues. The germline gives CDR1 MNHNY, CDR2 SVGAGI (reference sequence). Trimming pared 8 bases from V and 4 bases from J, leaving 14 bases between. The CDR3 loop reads CASGRETVYGYTF. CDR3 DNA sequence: TGTGCCAGCGGAAGGGAAACGGTCTATGGCTACACCTTC.

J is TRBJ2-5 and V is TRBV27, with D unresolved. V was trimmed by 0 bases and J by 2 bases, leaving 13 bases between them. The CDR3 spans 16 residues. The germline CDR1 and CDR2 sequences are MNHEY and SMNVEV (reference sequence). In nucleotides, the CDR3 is TGTGCCAGCAGTTTATCGAGTTTGGTAGTTCAAGAGACCCAGTACTTC. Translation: CASSLSSLVVQETQYF.

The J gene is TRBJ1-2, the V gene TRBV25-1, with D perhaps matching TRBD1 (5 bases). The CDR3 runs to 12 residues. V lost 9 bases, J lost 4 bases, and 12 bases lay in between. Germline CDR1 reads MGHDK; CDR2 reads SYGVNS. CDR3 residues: CASKGTVYGYTF. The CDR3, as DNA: TGTGCCAGTAAGGGGACGGTCTATGGCTACACCTTC.

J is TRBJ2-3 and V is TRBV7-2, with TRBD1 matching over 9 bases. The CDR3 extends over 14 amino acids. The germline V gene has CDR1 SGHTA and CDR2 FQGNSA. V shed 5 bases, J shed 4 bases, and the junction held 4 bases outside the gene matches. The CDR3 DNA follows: TGTGCCAGCAGCCCGCGACAGGGGGCAGATACGCAGTATTTT. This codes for CASSPRQGADTQYF.

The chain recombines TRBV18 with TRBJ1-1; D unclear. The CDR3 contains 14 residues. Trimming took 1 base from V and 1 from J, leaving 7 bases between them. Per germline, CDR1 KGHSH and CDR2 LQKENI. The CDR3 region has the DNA TGTGCCAGCTCACCACTAAGGGCGAACACTGAAGCTTTCTTT. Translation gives CASSPLRANTEAFF.

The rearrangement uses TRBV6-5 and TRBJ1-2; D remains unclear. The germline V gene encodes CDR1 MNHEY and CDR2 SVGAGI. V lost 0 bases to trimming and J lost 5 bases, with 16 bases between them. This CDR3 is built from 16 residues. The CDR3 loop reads CASSYSALRVEYGYTF. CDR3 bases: TGTGCCAGCAGTTACTCGGCGCTTCGAGTCGAGTATGGCTACACCTTC.